This TCR beta chain was recovered during a study of radiation and T cells in renal cell carcinoma. Study observations and caveats: Top tumor clonotypes rose in blood 2 weeks post-radiation, then contracted.

The time point here: blood 4 weeks post-SBRT, at nephrectomy. Regarding treatment: 15 Gy SBRT to primary tumor, nephrectomy 4 weeks later. Nephrectomy followed 15 Gy stereotactic body radiation by 4 weeks. The assay was immunoSEQ multiplex PCR, and TCRdb's table has in-frame clones only and misses some. Of 150,000 to 200,000 clones listed, 88% were seen once; the top ten hold 10% to 12%. Germline lookup yields CDR1 KGHSH and CDR2 LQKENI. The CDR3 loop spans 14 amino acids. V was clipped by 3 bases and J by 4 bases; unmatched bases: 2. A word on this clone: Its antigen is not known.

The chain joins TRBV18 to TRBJ2-7, with TRBD1 identical over 11 bases. The receptor was derived from a woman between 50 and 59 years old with renal cell carcinoma. This material consisted of blood, taken from a patient whose treatment included radiotherapy and nephrectomy. CDR3 loop: CASSPGTGGYEQYF. The CDR3 DNA is TGTGCCAGCTCACCCGGGACAGGGGGATACGAGCAGTACTTC.